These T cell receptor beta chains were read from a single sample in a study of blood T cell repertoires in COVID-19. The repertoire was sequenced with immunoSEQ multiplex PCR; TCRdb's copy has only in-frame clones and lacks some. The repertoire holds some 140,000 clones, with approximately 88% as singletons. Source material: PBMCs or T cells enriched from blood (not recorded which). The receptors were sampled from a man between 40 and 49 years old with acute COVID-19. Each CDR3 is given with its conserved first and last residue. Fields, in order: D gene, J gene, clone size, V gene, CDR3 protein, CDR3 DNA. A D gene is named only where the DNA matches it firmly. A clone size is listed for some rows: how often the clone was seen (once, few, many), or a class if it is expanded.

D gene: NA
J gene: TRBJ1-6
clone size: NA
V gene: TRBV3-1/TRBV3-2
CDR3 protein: CASSQIGSPLHF
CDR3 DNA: TGTGCCAGCAGCCAAATCGGTTCACCCCTCCACTTT

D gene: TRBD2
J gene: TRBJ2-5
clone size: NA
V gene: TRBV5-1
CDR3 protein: CASSPYVAGTSGETQYF
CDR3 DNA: TGCGCCAGCAGCCCTTACGTCGCCGGGACTAGCGGAGAGACCCAGTACTTC

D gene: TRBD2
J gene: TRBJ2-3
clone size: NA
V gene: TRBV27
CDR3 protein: CASSWGRSGGAGSTDTQYF
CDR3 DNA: TGTGCCAGCAGTTGGGGGCGTAGCGGGGGGGCCGGTAGCACAGATACGCAGTATTTT

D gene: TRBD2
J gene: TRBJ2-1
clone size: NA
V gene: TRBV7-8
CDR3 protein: CASSSSGLADEQFF
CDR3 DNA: TGTGCCAGCAGCTCTTCGGGACTAGCCGATGAGCAGTTCTTC

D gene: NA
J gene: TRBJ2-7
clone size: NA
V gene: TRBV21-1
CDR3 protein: CASSEMLGVADRVNEQYF
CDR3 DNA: TGTGCCAGCAGCGAAATGTTGGGAGTAGCGGACAGGGTCAACGAGCAGTACTTC

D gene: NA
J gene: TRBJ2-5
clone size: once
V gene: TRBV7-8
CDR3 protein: CASSLGYKTRLASETQYF
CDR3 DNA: TGTGCCAGCAGCTTAGGATATAAAACAAGGCTAGCGTCAGAGACCCAGTACTTC

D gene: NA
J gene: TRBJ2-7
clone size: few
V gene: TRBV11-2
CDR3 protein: CASSSHPLGAYEQYF
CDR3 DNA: TGTGCCAGCAGCTCCCACCCCCTCGGGGCCTACGAGCAGTACTTC

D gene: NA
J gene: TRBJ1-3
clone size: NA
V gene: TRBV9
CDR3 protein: CASQQEVDSGNTIYF
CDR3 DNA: TGTGCCAGCCAGCAAGAGGTTGACTCTGGAAACACCATATATTTT

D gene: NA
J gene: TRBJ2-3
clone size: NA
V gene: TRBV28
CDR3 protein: CASGAAAHTDTQYF
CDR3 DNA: TGTGCCAGCGGGGCCGCGGCCCACACAGATACGCAGTATTTT

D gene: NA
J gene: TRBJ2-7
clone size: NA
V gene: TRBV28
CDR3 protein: CASTYSGTPTYEQYF
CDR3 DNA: TGTGCCAGCACGTACTCCGGTACCCCTACCTACGAGCAGTACTTC

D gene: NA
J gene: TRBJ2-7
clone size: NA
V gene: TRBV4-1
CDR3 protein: CASSPSRSRVEQYF
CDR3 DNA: TGCGCCAGCAGCCCGTCGAGGAGTCGGGTCGAGCAGTACTTC

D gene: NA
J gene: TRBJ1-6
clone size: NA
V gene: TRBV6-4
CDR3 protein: CASSDSSGMNSPLHF
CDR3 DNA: TGTGCCAGCAGTGACTCTTCAGGGATGAATTCACCCCTCCACTTT

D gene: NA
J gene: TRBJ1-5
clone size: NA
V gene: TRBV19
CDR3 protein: CASSIETTGHLYSNQPQHF
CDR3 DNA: TGTGCCAGTAGTATAGAAACGACGGGACACCTCTATAGCAATCAGCCCCAGCATTTT

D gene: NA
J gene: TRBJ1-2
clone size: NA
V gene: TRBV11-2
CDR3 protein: CASSPGTSYGYTF
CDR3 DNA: TGTGCCAGCAGCCCGGGGACAAGCTATGGCTACACCTTC

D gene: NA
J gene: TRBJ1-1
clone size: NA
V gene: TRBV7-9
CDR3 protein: CASSSGTTVAFF
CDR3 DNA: TGTGCCAGCAGCTCGGGAACAACGGTGGCTTTCTTT

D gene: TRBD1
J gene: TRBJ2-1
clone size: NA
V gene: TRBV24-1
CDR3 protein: CATSDFDRGSYEQFF
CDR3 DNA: TGTGCCACCAGTGATTTCGACAGGGGTTCGTATGAGCAGTTCTTC

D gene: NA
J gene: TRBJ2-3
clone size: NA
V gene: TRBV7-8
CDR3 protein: CASSLITGQTTDTQYF
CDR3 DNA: TGTGCCAGCAGCTTGATAACGGGTCAGACCACAGATACGCAGTATTTT

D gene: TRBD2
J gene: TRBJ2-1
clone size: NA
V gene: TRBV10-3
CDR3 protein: CAISEPRLAGTSYNEQFF
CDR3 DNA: TGTGCCATCAGTGAGCCCAGACTAGCGGGAACCTCCTACAATGAGCAGTTCTTC

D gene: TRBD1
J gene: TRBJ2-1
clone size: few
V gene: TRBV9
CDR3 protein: CASSVGAGGIYNEQFF
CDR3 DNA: TGTGCCAGCAGCGTAGGGGCAGGGGGCATCTACAATGAGCAGTTCTTC

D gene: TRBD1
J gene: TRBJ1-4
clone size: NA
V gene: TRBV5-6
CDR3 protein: CASSLYGGQGADEKLFF
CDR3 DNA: TGTGCCAGCAGCTTGTATGGTGGACAGGGGGCGGATGAAAAACTGTTTTTT

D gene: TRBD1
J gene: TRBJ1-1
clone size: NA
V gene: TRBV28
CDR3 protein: CAILQGGYTEAFF
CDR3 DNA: TGTGCCATTCTACAGGGGGGGTACACTGAAGCTTTCTTT

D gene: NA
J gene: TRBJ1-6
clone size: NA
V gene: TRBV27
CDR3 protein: CASSRVYGISPLHF
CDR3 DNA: TGTGCCTCCTCAAGGGTCTACGGGATTTCACCCCTCCACTTT

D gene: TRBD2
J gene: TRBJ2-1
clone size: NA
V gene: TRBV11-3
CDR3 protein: CASSRSWGLAGGHNEQFF
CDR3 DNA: TGTGCCAGCAGCCGTAGCTGGGGACTAGCGGGGGGTCACAATGAGCAGTTCTTC

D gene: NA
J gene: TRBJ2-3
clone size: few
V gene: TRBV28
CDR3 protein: CASSTLRTDTQYF
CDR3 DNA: TGTGCCAGCAGCACCCTAAGAACAGATACGCAGTATTTT

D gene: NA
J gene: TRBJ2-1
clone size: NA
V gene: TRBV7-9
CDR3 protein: CASRNRVYNEQFF
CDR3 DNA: TGTGCCAGCAGAAACAGGGTGTACAATGAGCAGTTCTTC

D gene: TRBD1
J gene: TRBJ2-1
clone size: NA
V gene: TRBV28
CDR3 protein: CASTPDRGSYNEQFF
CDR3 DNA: TGTGCCAGCACCCCCGACAGGGGCTCCTACAATGAGCAGTTCTTC

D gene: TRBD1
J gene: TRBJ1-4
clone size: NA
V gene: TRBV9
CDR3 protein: CASSVTSTGGHNEKLFF
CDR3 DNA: TGTGCCAGCAGCGTCACCTCTACAGGGGGCCATAATGAAAAACTGTTTTTT

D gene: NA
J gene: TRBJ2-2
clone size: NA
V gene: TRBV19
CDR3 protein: CASSTSLSAGELFF
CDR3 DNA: TGTGCCAGTAGCACATCCCTTAGCGCCGGGGAGCTGTTTTTT

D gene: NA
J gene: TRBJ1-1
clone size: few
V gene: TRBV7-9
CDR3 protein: CASSLVTGEAFF
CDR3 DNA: TGTGCCAGCAGCTTAGTCACAGGTGAAGCTTTCTTT

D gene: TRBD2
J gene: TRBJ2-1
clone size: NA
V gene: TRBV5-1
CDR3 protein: CASSLAGSGRYNEQFF
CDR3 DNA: TGCGCCAGCAGCTTGGCGGGCAGCGGGAGGTATAATGAGCAGTTCTTC

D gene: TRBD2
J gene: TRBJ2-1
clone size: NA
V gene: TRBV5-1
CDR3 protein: CASSSELAGGENEQFF
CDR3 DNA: TGCGCCAGCAGCTCTGAATTAGCGGGAGGTGAGAATGAGCAGTTCTTC

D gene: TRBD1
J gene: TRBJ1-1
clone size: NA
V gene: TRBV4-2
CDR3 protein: CASSQDSRDRNTEAFF
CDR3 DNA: TGTGCCAGCAGCCAAGATTCGAGGGACAGGAACACTGAAGCTTTCTTT

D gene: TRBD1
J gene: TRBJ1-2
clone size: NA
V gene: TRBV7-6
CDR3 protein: CASSPAQGRNEGYTF
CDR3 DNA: TGTGCCAGCAGCCCAGCACAGGGGAGAAACGAAGGCTACACCTTC

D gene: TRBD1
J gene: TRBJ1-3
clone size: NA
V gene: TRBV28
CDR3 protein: CASSSAGQASSGNTIYF
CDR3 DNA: TGTGCCAGCAGTTCTGCAGGACAGGCATCCTCTGGAAACACCATATATTTT

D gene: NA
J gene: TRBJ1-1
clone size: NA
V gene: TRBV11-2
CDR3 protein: CASSPTGNTEAFF
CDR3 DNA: TGTGCCAGCAGCCCGACAGGGAACACTGAAGCTTTCTTT

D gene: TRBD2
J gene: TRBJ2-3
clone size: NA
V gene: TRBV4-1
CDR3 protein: CASSQASGTDTQYF
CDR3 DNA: TGCGCCAGCAGCCAAGCTAGCGGGACAGATACGCAGTATTTT

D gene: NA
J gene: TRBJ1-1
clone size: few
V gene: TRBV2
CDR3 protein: CASSTESNTEAFF
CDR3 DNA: TGTGCCAGCAGTACAGAGTCGAACACTGAAGCTTTCTTT

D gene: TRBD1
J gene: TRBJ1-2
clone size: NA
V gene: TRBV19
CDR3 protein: CASTLDGQGARVHGYTF
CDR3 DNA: TGTGCCAGTACCCTTGATGGGCAGGGGGCCAGGGTGCATGGCTACACCTTC

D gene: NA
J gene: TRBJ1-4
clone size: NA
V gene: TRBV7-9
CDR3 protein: CASTQSSATNEKLFF
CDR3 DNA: TGTGCCAGCACCCAAAGCAGCGCAACTAATGAAAAACTGTTTTTT

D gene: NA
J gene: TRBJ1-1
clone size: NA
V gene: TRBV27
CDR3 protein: CASSPVLLRPTSSEAFF
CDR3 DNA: TGTGCCAGCAGTCCCGTATTACTTCGCCCTACTTCCTCTGAAGCTTTCTTT

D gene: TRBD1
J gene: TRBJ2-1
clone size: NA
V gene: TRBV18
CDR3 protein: CASSPFVALDRGLNEQFF
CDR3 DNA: TGTGCCAGCTCACCATTCGTGGCCTTGGACAGGGGGTTGAATGAGCAGTTCTTC

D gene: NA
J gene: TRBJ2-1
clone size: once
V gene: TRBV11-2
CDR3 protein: CASSSSDREHNEQFF
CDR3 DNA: TGTGCCAGCAGCTCATCGGACAGAGAACACAATGAGCAGTTCTTC

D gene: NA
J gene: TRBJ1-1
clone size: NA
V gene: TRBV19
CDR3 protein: CASSQQGLNTEAFF
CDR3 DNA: TGTGCCAGTAGTCAACAGGGCTTGAACACTGAAGCTTTCTTT

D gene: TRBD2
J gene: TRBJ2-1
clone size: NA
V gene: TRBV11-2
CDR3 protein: CASSRQWAGGPNEQFF
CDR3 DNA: TGTGCCAGCAGCCGCCAATGGGCGGGAGGACCGAATGAGCAGTTCTTC

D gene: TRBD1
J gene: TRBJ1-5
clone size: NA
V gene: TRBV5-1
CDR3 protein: CASSLTGGSGQPQHF
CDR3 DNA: TGCGCCAGCAGCTTGACAGGGGGCTCAGGTCAGCCCCAGCATTTT

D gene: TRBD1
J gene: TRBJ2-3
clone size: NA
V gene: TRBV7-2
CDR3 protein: CASSLGGQGGDTQYF
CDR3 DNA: TGTGCCAGCAGCTTAGGGGGACAGGGCGGAGATACGCAGTATTTT

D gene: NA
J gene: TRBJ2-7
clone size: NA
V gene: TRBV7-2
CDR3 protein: CASSSFYEQYF
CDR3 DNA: TGTGCCAGCAGCTCATTTTACGAGCAGTACTTC

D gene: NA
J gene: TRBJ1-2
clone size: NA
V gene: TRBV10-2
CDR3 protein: CASSESAGGNGYTF
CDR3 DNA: TGCGCCAGCAGTGAGTCGGCAGGAGGCAATGGCTACACCTTC

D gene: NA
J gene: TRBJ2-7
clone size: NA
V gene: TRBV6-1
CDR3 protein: CASSARQVIRRTYEQYF
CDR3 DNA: TGTGCCAGCAGTGCACGACAGGTAATTCGGAGAACCTACGAGCAGTACTTC

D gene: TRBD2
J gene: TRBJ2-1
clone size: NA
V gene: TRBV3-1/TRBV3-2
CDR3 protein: CASSLTTSGGALYNEQFF
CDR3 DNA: TGTGCCAGCAGCCTAACAACTAGCGGGGGGGCTCTCTACAATGAGCAGTTCTTC

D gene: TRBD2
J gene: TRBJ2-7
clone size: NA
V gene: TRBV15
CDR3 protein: CATSRDGTSGRGEYF
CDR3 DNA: TGTGCCACCAGCAGAGATGGGACTAGCGGGAGAGGGGAGTACTTC

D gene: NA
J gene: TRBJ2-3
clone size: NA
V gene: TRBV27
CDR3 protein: CASTYGVGTDTQYF
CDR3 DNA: TGTGCCAGCACCTACGGGGTGGGAACAGATACGCAGTATTTT

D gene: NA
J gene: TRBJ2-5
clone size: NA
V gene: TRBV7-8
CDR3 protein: CASSPNAVRYQETQYF
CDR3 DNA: TGTGCCAGCAGCCCAAACGCGGTTCGGTACCAAGAGACCCAGTACTTC

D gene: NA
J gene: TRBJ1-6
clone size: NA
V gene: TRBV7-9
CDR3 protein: CASSPGGAGGSPLHF
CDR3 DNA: TGTGCCAGCAGCCCGGGGGGAGCGGGAGGGTCACCCCTCCACTTT

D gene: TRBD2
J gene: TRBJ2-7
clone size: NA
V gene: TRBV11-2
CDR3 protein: CASTGLAGNYEQYF
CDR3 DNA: TGTGCCAGCACAGGACTAGCGGGAAACTACGAGCAGTACTTC

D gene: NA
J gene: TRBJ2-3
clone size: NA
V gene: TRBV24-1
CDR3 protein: CATSESTGQGWDTQYF
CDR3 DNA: TGTGCCACCAGTGAATCGACAGGCCAAGGGTGGGATACGCAGTATTTT

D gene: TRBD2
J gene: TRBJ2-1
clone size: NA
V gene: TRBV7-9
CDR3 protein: CASSVPAGSYNEQFF
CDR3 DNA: TGTGCCAGCAGCGTACCAGCGGGATCCTACAATGAGCAGTTCTTC